This is a list of T cell receptor beta chains from one sample in a study of blood T cells in healthy people across ages. TCRdb re-called the 5' RACE reads through MiXCR, storing one row per CDR3 protein. Here the sample spans 350,000 to 450,000 distinct CDR3 sequences, roughly half being singletons. Sequencing was performed on blood. Every receptor here comes from a man aged 60 to 69 in good health. The CDR3 runs from the conserved cysteine through the conserved F or W. Fields, in order: J gene, D gene, V gene, clone size, CDR3 protein, CDR3 DNA. A D gene is named only where the DNA matches it firmly. Some rows have no size entry. The others give once, few or many, or a class for an expanded clone.

>TRBJ2-3|.|TRBV24-1|.
CATSDPGAGTPLTDTQYF
TGTGCCACCAGTGACCCCGGGGCTGGGACTCCGCTCACAGATACGCAGTATTTT
>TRBJ1-2|TRBD1|TRBV5-1|.
CTSRSGQNYGYTF
TGCACCAGCAGATCGGGACAGAACTATGGCTACACCTTC
>TRBJ2-7|TRBD2|TRBV11-2|.
CASSLVAGGPGAQYF
TGTGCCAGCAGCTTAGTCGCGGGGGGTCCTGGGGCCCAGTACTTC
>TRBJ1-2|TRBD1|TRBV7-2|.
CASSVGTGLYGYTF
TGTGCCAGCAGCGTCGGGACAGGGCTCTATGGCTACACCTTC
>TRBJ2-1|TRBD2|TRBV10-3|.
CAIRGLSGGVQFF
TGTGCCATCAGAGGACTTAGCGGGGGGGTGCAGTTCTTC
>TRBJ2-1|TRBD2|TRBV6-2/TRBV6-3|.
CANSRQKTSGSYNEQFF
TGTGCCAACAGTCGACAAAAGACTAGCGGGTCCTACAATGAGCAGTTCTTC
>TRBJ2-3|.|TRBV7-2|many
CASSLGTTDTQYF
TGTGCCAGCAGCTTAGGCACCACAGATACGCAGTATTTT
>TRBJ2-1|.|TRBV5-6|.
CASSPKGRGGDEQFF
TGTGCCAGCAGCCCGAAAGGCCGGGGAGGCGATGAGCAGTTCTTC
>TRBJ1-1|.|TRBV20-1|.
CSARDPRGMNTEAFF
TGCAGTGCTAGAGATCCGAGGGGGATGAACACTGAAGCTTTCTTT
>TRBJ1-5|.|TRBV24-1|.
CATSDSGTAFGPQHF
TGTGCCACCAGTGATTCCGGGACGGCCTTTGGGCCCCAGCATTTT
>TRBJ1-5|.|TRBV2|.
CASRKNGGSQPQHF
TGTGCCAGCAGGAAGAACGGAGGGAGTCAGCCCCAGCATTTT
>TRBJ2-7|.|TRBV6-2/TRBV6-3|.
CASSYGTVGEQYF
TGTGCCAGCAGTTACGGGACCGTTGGAGAGCAGTACTTC
>TRBJ2-7|.|TRBV28|.
CASSGMVSSYEQYF
TGTGCCAGCAGTGGGATGGTGAGCTCCTACGAGCAGTACTTC
>TRBJ1-2|.|TRBV12-3/TRBV12-4|many
CASSSALYGYTF
TGTGCCAGCAGCTCCGCACTTTATGGCTACACCTTC
>TRBJ2-3|.|TRBV7-9|.
CASIGLTDTQYF
TGTGCCAGCATAGGCCTCACAGATACGCAGTATTTT
>TRBJ2-2|.|TRBV29-1|many
CSVDYWGSGELFF
TGCAGCGTTGATTACTGGGGGTCCGGGGAGCTGTTTTTT
>TRBJ2-7|TRBD2|TRBV6-5|few
CASSIQSGNEQYF
TGTGCCAGCAGTATCCAGAGCGGGAACGAGCAGTACTTC
>TRBJ2-3|.|TRBV2|.
CASSEQLWDTQYF
TGTGCCAGCAGTGAACAGTTGTGGGATACGCAGTATTTT
>TRBJ2-3|.|TRBV20-1|.
CSAASDTQYF
TGCAGTGCTGCTTCGGATACGCAGTATTTT
>TRBJ1-2|.|TRBV21-1|.
CASSPLGGYTF
TGTGCCAGCAGTCCCTTAGGTGGCTACACCTTC
>TRBJ2-5|TRBD1|TRBV7-2|.
CASSNRDRRRETQYF
TGTGCCAGCAGCAACCGGGACAGGCGGCGGGAGACCCAGTACTTC
>TRBJ1-2|.|TRBV6-5|.
CASSRKGNYGYTF
TGTGCCAGCAGTAGAAAGGGGAACTATGGCTACACCTTC
>TRBJ2-7|.|TRBV11-2|.
CASTKEGDRNSYEQYF
TGTGCCAGCACCAAAGAGGGCGACAGGAACTCCTACGAGCAGTACTTC
>TRBJ2-5|.|TRBV29-1|few
CSVGGRNARETQYF
TGCAGCGTTGGAGGTAGAAACGCAAGAGAGACCCAGTACTTC
>TRBJ1-1|.|TRBV11-1|.
CASSAQQLNTEAFF
TGTGCCAGCAGCGCCCAGCAACTGAACACTGAAGCTTTCTTT
>TRBJ1-4|TRBD1|TRBV29-1|.
CSGGRAGGEKLFF
TGCAGCGGTGGTCGGGCAGGGGGGGAAAAACTGTTTTTT
>TRBJ2-3|.|TRBV20-1|.
CSASREGATDTQYF
TGCAGTGCTAGTCGGGAGGGGGCCACAGATACGCAGTATTTT
>TRBJ2-7|.|TRBV29-1|.
CSVDGTGSYEQYF
TGCAGCGTTGACGGGACGGGTTCCTACGAGCAGTACTTC
>TRBJ1-5|.|TRBV6-6|.
CASSLYTGNQPQHF
TGTGCCAGCAGTTTATACACGGGCAATCAGCCCCAGCATTTT
>TRBJ1-2|.|TRBV2|.
CASKAGSNYGYTF
TGTGCCAGCAAGGCCGGTTCTAACTATGGCTACACCTTC
>TRBJ1-1|TRBD1|TRBV4-1|once
CASSQLAGQGIYPEAFF
TGCGCCAGCAGCCAACTAGCGGGACAGGGAATATATCCTGAAGCTTTCTTT
>TRBJ2-3|TRBD1|TRBV6-5|few
CASSYTGTGEGEQYF
TGTGCCAGCAGTTACACCGGGACAGGGGAGGGTGAGCAGTATTTT
>TRBJ2-7|TRBD1|TRBV20-1|few
CSARDLGQVYEQYF
TGCAGTGCTAGAGATCTTGGACAGGTCTACGAGCAGTACTTC
>TRBJ2-1|TRBD2|TRBV30|.
CAWSVGGSREQFF
TGTGCCTGGAGTGTGGGAGGGAGTAGAGAGCAGTTCTTC
>TRBJ2-3|.|TRBV20-1|few
CSVLRAADTQYF
TGCAGTGTTCTGCGTGCCGCTGATACGCAGTATTTT
>TRBJ1-1|TRBD1|TRBV20-1|.
CSAGTGDTEAFF
TGCAGTGCCGGCACAGGGGACACTGAAGCTTTCTTT
>TRBJ2-7|.|TRBV5-1|once
CASSLGGAVTYEQYF
TGCGCCAGCAGCTTGGGAGGTGCGGTTACCTACGAGCAGTACTTC
>TRBJ2-1|.|TRBV7-2|.
CASSLRANGNEQFF
TGTGCCAGCAGCTTAAGGGCTAATGGTAATGAGCAGTTCTTC